The present entry profiles one TCR beta chain with its context. MiXCR, applied by TCRdb to the 5' RACE reads, yields one record per CDR3 protein. Here the sample spans more than 100,000 distinct CDR3 sequences, around 6.3% being singletons. The data belong to a study of T-cell memory formation after mild COVID-19. The sequencing sample was made of PBMCs or a T cell subset sorted from them (not recorded which). This TCR derives from an adult woman who had mild COVID-19 (a few samples of this study predate the infection). Cell type and time point are not known.

DNA of the CDR3: TGTGCCAGCAGTTTAAGGGGGGCCCAGTACTTC. It is translated as CASSLRGAQYF. The chain has TRBV12-3 or TRBV12-4 and TRBJ2-5; D tentatively fits TRBD1 or TRBD2 (6 bases each). CDR3 length: 11 residues. V lost 2 bases and J 9 bases, leaving 7 bases between the germline ends.